Each of the 7 T cell receptor beta chains below was sequenced from the same sample in a study of Graves' ophthalmopathy and Graves' hyperthyroidism. Amplification targeted the TCR beta CDR3 regions, with RNA transcripts as the source material. HTBI-primed first-round RT-PCR preceded second-round multiplex PCR. Each CDR3 protein gets one entry after TCRdb re-called the multiplex PCR reads with MiXCR. The table includes 150,000 to 200,000 distinct CDR3 sequences, under 45% detected once. Sequencing was carried out using peripheral blood. Every receptor here comes from a man aged 30 to 39 with Graves' ophthalmopathy.

In its sample, this clonotype was seen many times. The J gene is TRBJ2-2, the V gene TRBV28; the match to TRBD1 covers 7 bases. The CDR3 runs 15 residues. Germline loops: CDR1 MDHEN, CDR2 SYDVKM. Trimming removed 5 bases from V and 6 bases from J; junction bases left unmatched: 9. This chain's CDR3 is CASSRQGVLPGELFF. In DNA, the CDR3 is TGTGCCAGCAGTCGGCAGGGGGTATTGCCCGGGGAGCTGTTTTTT.

The chain combines TRBV28 with TRBJ1-2; no definite D call. CDR3 size: 14 residues. With 7 bases removed from V and 2 bases from J, the gap between germline ends came to 14 bases. In germline, CDR1 is MDHEN, CDR2 SYDVKM. The DNA for the CDR3 is TGTGCCAGCACCGCCGTCAGTAGGAACTATGGCTACACCTTC. It yields the protein CASTAVSRNYGYTF.

Regarding this clonotype: The junction departs from the called germline gene at one end, perhaps through a read error. This rearrangement joins TRBV11-2 to TRBJ1-1; a possible D gene is TRBD1 (6 bases). Germline lookup yields CDR1 SGHAT and CDR2 FQNNGV. This CDR3 contains 14 residues. The CDR3 sequence is CASTLTGLGGEAFF. The CDR3 DNA is TGTGCCAGCACCTTAACAGGGTTGGGAGGTGAAGCTTTCTTT.

The chain links TRBV6-2 or TRBV6-3 to TRBJ2-2; perhaps TRBD2 as D (6 bases). This CDR3 is built from 16 residues. Germline V gene lookup returns CDR1 MNHEY and CDR2 SVGEGT. V was cut by 6 bases and J by 2 bases, with 16 bases left in between. CDR3 protein: CASSATLGGNTGELFF. In nucleotides, the CDR3 is TGTGCCAGCAGCGCAACCCTGGGGGGTAACACCGGGGAGCTGTTTTTT.

This clonotype was recorded at least ten times. The gene calls are TRBV6-2 or TRBV6-3 and TRBJ2-7; D tentatively reads TRBD1 or TRBD2 (6 bases each). Germline V lookup: CDR1 MNHEY, CDR2 SVGEGT. The germline V and J ends were trimmed by 10 bases and 5 bases, with 12 bases remaining between them. The CDR3 consists of 11 residues. CDR3 bases: TGTGCCATTACAAGGGGGGACGAGCAGTACTTC. This translates into CAITRGDEQYF.

This clonotype was counted at least ten times. The chain recombines TRBV30 with TRBJ2-7; D might be TRBD1 (5 bases). Germline V gene data show CDR1 as GTSNPN and CDR2 as SVGIG (reference sequence). The V end lost 4 bases, the J end lost 3 bases, and 10 bases lay between the germline ends. CDR3 length: 12 amino acids. Here the CDR3 DNA reads TGTGCCTGGATTCGGCAGGGCTACGAGCAGTACTTC. Protein: CAWIRQGYEQYF. The full variable domain, completed using reference TRBV30 and TRBJ2-7, is SQTIHQWPATLVQPVGSPLSLECTVEGTSNPNLYWYRQAAGRGLQLLFYSVGIGQISSEVPQNLSASRPQDRQFILSSKKLLLSDSGFYLCAWIRQGYEQYFGPGTRLTVT.

This clonotype was seen repeatedly, ten times or more. The rearrangement links TRBV7-2 to TRBJ1-6, with TRBD1 as a possible D gene (6 bases). Looked up from germline, CDR1 is SGHTA and CDR2 is FQGNSA. V was cut by 6 bases and J by 7 bases, with 13 bases left in between. The CDR3 extends over 14 amino acids. Written as DNA, the CDR3 is TGTGCCAGCAGTCGAGGACAGACGAATTCACCCCTCCACTTT. It yields the protein CASSRGQTNSPLHF.